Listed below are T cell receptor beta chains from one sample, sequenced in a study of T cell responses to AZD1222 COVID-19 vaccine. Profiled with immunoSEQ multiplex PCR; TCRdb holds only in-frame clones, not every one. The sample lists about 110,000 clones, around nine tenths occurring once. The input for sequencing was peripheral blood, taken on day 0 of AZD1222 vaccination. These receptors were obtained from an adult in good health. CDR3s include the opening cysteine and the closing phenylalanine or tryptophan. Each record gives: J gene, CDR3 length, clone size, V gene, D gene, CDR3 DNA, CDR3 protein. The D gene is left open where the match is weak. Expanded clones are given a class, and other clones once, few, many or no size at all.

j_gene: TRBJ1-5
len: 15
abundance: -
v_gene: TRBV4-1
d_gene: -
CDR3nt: TGCGCCAGCAGCCAAGATTTAAGAGGGAATCAGCCCCAGCATTTT
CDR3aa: CASSQDLRGNQPQHF

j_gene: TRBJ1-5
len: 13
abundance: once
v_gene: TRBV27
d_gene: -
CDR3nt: TGTGCCAGCAGTTCGAGAATCTATCAGCCCCAGCATTTT
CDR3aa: CASSSRIYQPQHF

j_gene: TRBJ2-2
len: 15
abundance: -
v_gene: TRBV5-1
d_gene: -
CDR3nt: TGCGCCAGCAGCTCGCAGCGACCAGACACCGGGGAGCTGTTTTTT
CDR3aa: CASSSQRPDTGELFF

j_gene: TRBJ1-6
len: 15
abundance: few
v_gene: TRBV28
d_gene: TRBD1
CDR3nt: TGTGCCAGCAGTGCCAGGACAGGGGGGAATTCACCCCTCCACTTT
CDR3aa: CASSARTGGNSPLHF

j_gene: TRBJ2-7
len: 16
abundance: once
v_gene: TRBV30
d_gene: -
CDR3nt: TGTGCCTGGAGTGGCTCTAGCGTACTGGGGGCCTACGAGCAGTACTTC
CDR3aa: CAWSGSSVLGAYEQYF

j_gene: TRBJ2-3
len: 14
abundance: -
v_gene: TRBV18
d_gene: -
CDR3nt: TGTGCCAGCTCACCAGGAGAATTCACAGATACGCAGTATTTT
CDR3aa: CASSPGEFTDTQYF

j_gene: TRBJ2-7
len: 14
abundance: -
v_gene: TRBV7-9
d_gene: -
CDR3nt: TGTGCCAGCAGCAAGGGGGGGAGTGTCAACGAGCAGTACTTC
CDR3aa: CASSKGGSVNEQYF

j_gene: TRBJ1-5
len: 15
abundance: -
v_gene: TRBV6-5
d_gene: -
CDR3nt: TGTGCCAGCAGTTACTCCTCGAATAGGGCTCAGCCCCAGCATTTT
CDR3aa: CASSYSSNRAQPQHF

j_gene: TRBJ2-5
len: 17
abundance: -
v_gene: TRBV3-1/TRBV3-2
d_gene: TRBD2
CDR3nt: TGTGCCAGCAGCCAAGATAAGGCTAGCGGACTCCAAGAGACCCAGTACTTC
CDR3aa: CASSQDKASGLQETQYF

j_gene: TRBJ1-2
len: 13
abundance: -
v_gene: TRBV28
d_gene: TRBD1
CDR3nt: TGTGCCAGCAGGGGGACAGCTAACTATGGCTACACCTTC
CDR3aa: CASRGTANYGYTF

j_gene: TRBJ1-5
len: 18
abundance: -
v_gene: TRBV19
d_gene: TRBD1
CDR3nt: TGTGCCAGTAGTATAGATCTTACCGGGACAGACACTAATCAGCCCCAGCATTTT
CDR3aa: CASSIDLTGTDTNQPQHF

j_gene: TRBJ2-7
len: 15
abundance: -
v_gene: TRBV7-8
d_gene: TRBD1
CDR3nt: TGTGCCAGCAGCTTAGCCGGGACAGGGACCTACGAGCAGTACTTC
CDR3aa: CASSLAGTGTYEQYF

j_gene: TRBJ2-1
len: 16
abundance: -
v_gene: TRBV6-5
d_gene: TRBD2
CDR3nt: TGTGCCAGCAGTTACGGACGGGGGGGCTCCTACAATGAGCAGTTCTTC
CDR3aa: CASSYGRGGSYNEQFF

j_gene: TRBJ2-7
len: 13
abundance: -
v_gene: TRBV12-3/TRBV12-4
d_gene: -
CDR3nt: TGTGCCAGTTCCCCGGGGGATGGGGACGAGCAGTACTTC
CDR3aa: CASSPGDGDEQYF

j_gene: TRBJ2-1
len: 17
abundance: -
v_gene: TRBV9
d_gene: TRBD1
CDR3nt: TGTGCCAGCAGCGAAACAGGGGGCGGCTCTGTTATCAATGAGCAGTTCTTC
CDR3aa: CASSETGGGSVINEQFF

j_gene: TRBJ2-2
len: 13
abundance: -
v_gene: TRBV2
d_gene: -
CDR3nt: TGTGCCAGCTCGACGGAGAACACCGGGGAGCTGTTTTTT
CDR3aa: CASSTENTGELFF

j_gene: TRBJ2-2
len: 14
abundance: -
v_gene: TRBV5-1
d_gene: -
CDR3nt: TGCGCCAGCAGCCATAGTATGGGGACCGGGGAGCTGTTTTTT
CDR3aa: CASSHSMGTGELFF

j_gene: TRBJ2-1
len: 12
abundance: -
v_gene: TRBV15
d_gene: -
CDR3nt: TGTGCCACCAGCAGAGTCCTCGCTGAGCAGTTCTTC
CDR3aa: CATSRVLAEQFF

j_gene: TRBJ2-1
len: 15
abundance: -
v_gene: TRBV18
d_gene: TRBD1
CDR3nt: TGTGCCAGCTCTCTCGGGACAGCTTCCTACAATGAGCAGTTCTTC
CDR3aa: CASSLGTASYNEQFF

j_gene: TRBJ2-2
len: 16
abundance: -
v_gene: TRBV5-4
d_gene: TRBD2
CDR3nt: TGTGCCAGCAGCTTGGGGCTAGCGGGCCCCACCGGGGAGCTGTTTTTT
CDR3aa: CASSLGLAGPTGELFF

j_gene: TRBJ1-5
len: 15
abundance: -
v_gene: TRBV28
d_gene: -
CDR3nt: TGTGCCAGCAGTTTTGGAGGTGCGGGCAATCAGCCCCAGCATTTT
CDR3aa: CASSFGGAGNQPQHF

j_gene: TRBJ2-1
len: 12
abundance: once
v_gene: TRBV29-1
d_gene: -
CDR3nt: TGCAGCGTTGAAGAGGCCACCAATGAGCAGTTCTTC
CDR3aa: CSVEEATNEQFF

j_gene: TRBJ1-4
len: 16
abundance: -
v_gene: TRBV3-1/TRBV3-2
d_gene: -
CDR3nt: TGTGCCAGCAGCCAAGTTAGTACGGGAGCTAATGAAAAACTGTTTTTT
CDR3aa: CASSQVSTGANEKLFF

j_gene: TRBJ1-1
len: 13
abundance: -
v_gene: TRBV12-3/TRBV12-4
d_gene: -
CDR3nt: TGTGCCAGCAGTTTGAGGCAAGACACTGAAGCTTTCTTT
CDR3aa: CASSLRQDTEAFF

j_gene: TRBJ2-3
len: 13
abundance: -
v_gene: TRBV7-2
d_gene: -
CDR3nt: TGTGCCAGCAGCTTTGGGGGGGCTGTCACGCAGTATTTT
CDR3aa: CASSFGGAVTQYF

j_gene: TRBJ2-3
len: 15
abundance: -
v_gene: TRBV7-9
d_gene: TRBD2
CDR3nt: TGTGCCAGCAGCAACGGACTAGCGGGAGGGGATACGCAGTATTTT
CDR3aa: CASSNGLAGGDTQYF

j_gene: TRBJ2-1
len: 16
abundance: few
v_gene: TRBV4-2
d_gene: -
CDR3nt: TGTGCCAGCAGCCAAGATGTCCAGGGGTCCTACAATGAGCAGTTCTTC
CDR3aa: CASSQDVQGSYNEQFF

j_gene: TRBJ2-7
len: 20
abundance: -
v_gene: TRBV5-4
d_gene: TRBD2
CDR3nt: TGTGCCAGCAGATCCTGGGGAGAGACTAGCGGGGTTAGGAGACGGTACGAGCAGTACTTC
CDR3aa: CASRSWGETSGVRRRYEQYF

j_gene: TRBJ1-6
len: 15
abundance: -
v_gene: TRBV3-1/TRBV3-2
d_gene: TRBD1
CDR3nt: TGTGCCAGCAGCCGAGGACAGGGGGAAACTTCACCCCTCCACTTT
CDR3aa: CASSRGQGETSPLHF

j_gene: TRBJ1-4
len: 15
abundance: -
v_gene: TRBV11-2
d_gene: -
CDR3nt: TGTGCCAGCAGCTTGGGGGCGGGGCGTTCCGAAAAACTGTTTTTT
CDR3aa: CASSLGAGRSEKLFF

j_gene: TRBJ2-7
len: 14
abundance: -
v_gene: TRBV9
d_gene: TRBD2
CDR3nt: TGTGCCAGCAGCGAACTAGCGGGAGCTAGCGAGCAGTACTTC
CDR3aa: CASSELAGASEQYF

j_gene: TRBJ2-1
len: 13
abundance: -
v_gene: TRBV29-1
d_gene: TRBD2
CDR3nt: TGCAGCGTTGGGGCTAGCGGGAGGCATGAGCAGTTCTTC
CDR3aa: CSVGASGRHEQFF